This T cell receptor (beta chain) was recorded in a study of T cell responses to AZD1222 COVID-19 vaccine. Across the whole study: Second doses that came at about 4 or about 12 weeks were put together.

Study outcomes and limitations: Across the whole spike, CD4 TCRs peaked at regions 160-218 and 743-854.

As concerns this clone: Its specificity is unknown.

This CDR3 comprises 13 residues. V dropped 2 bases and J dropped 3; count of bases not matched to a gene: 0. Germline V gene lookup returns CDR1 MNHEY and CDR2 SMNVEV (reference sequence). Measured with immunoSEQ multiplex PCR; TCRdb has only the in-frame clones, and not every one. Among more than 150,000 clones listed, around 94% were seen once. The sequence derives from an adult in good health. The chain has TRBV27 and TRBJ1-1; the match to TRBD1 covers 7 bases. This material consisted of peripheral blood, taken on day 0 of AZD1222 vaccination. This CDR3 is CASSLGTDTEAFF. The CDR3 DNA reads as TGTGCCAGCAGTTTAGGGACAGACACTGAAGCTTTCTTT.